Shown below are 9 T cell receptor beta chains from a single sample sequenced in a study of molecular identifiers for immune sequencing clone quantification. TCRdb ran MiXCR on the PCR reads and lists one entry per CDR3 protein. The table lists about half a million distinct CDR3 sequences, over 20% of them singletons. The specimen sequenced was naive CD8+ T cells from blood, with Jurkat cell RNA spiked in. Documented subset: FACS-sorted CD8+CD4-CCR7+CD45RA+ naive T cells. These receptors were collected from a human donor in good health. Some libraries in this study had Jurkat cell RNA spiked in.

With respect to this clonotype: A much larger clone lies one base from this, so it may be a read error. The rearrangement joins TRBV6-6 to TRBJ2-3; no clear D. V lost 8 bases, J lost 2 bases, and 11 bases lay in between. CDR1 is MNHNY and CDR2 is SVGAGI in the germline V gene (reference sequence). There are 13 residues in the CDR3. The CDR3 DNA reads TGTGCCAGCTTACACGATGCCACAGATACGCAGTATTTT. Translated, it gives CASLHDATDTQYF.

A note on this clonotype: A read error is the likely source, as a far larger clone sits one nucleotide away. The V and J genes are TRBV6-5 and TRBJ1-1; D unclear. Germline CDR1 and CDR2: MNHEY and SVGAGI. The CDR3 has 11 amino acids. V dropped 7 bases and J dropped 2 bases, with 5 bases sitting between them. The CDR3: CASKINTEAFF. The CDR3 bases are TGTGCCAGCAAGATTAACACTGAAGCTTTCTTT.

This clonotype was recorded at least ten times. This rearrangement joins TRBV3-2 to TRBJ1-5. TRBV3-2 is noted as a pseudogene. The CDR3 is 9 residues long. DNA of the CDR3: TGTGCCAGCCATCAGCCCCAGCATTTT. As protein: CASHQPQHF.

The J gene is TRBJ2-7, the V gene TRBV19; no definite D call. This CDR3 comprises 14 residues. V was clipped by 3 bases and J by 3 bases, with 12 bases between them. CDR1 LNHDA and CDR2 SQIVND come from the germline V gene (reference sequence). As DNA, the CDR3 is TGTGCCAGTAGTATTAGGACGGATTACTACGAGCAGTACTTC. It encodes CASSIRTDYYEQYF.

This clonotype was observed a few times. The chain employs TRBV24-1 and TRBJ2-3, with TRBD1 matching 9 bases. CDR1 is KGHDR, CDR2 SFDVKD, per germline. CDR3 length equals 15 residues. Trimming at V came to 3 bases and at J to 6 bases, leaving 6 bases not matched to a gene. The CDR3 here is CATSDVRDRADTQYF. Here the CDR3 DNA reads TGTGCCACCAGTGATGTCCGGGACAGGGCTGATACGCAGTATTTT.

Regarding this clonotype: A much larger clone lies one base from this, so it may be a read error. CDR3 sequence (DNA): TGTGCCAGCAGTTACTCTTGGAACCGGCCCCAGCATTTT. This codes for CASSYSWNRPQHF. The chain is built from TRBV6-2 or TRBV6-3 and TRBJ1-5; D is ambiguous. CDR3 length equals 13 residues. The V end was cut by 0 bases, the J end by 9 bases, with 9 bases between. CDR1 is MNHEY and CDR2 is SVGEGT in the germline V gene.

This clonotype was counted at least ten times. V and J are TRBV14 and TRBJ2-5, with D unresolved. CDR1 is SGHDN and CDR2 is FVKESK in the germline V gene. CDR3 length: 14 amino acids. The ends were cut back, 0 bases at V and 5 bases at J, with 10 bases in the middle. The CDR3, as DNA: TGTGCCAGCAGCCAAGAGAAGATCTTCGAGACCCAGTACTTC. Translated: CASSQEKIFETQYF.

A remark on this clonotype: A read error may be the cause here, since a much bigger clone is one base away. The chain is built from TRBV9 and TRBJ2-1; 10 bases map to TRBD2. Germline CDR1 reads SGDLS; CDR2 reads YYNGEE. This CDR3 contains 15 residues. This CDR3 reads CASSVELAGYGERFF. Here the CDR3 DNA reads TGTGCCAGCAGCGTAGAACTAGCGGGATACGGTGAGCGGTTCTTC.

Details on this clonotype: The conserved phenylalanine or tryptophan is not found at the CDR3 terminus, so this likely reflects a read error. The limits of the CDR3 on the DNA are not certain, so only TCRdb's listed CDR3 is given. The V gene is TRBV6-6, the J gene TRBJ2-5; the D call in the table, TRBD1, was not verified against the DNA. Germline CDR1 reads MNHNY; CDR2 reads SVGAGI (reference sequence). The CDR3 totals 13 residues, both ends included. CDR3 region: CASSYGPRDRHIL.